A single T cell receptor beta chain is shown here with its context. Its antigen is unknown. The sample holds no much larger clone one base away, and base qualities are not on file. The immunoSEQ Assay, a bias-controlled multiplex PCR, was used to amplify TCRbeta CDR3 regions from genomic DNA. The study's own analysis went as follows. Within the assay, amplification of reference gene primers was used to estimate how many nucleated cells each sample contained. To quantify the absolute abundance of each unique TCRbeta CDR3 rearrangement, sequence reads were collapsed and filtered. For each sample, productive Simpson clonality was calculated by taking the square root of Simpson's diversity index across productive rearrangements. TCRdb obtained this table from immuneACCESS and retained in-frame rearrangements with V and J assigned. These tables miss some clones; where compared with another copy, unresolved V genes account for less than half of the shortfall, and the remainder is unexplained. For V, J and clone size, that table is used; D and trimming come from the DNA. The sample profile shows roughly 200,000 clones; 89% of them were found once. Approximately 2.1% of the sample comes from the top ten.

In the prospective study, participants were roughly 18 to 89 years old, resided in about two dozen geographic areas of the United States, and were enrolled through a virtual design. Cohort assignment in the prospective study relied on participant-reported clinical history from a screening survey and a study questionnaire. Each participant in the prospective study had whole blood, serum and a nasopharyngeal or oropharyngeal swab collected by mobile phlebotomists. Prospective study participants could optionally give additional blood draws and questionnaires over a 2-month period. Prospective study blood samples were shipped either frozen or at room temperature before DNA extraction. Counted from cysteine to phenylalanine, this CDR3 has 15 amino acids. The only DNA kept is the CDR3, 45 bases in frame from the first base. Per the germline V gene, LGHNA is the CDR1 and YNFKEQ is the CDR2. V is reduced by 1 base and J by 4 bases, leaving a spacing of 14 bases between them.

This entry belongs to a study of blood T cell repertoires in COVID-19 (dated by TCRdb to the early 2020s). Study-wide context: The collaborator samples originated in the United States, Italy and Spain and spanned the acute and convalescent phases of COVID-19. The prospective study material was composed of cDNA or gDNA derived from T cells, B-cell-depleted T cells, or PBMCs. The dataset comprised deeply sampled blood TCRbeta repertoires from subjects exposed to, actively infected with, or recovered from COVID-19. The repertoires were made available in a free public database intended to serve as a resource for research on the immune response to SARS-CoV-2. Samples came from the ongoing ImmuneRACE study (first 160 participants) plus 1,254 subjects from 6 global collaborators. The sample metadata nearly always contained a de-identified subject ID, COVID-19 status, age in years and sex. HLA class I and class II types, where available, came from metadata supplied by the sample provider rather than from assay-based typing.

What the work shows at the level of the full study, not this receptor alone: How much clinical and demographic metadata was included differed by source and by participant, and the metadata was provided uncurated.

This clonotype was sampled from a middle-aged woman with acute COVID-19. Sample: PBMCs or T cells enriched from blood (not recorded which). The sequence links TRBV4-2 to TRBJ2-7; the D gene is possibly TRBD2, with 5 bases matching. The nucleotides are TGTGCCAGCAGCCAAGTTGGGAGCGCCAATTACGAGCAGTACTTC. Translated, it gives CASSQVGSANYEQYF.